One and the same sample provided the 25 T cell receptor beta chains below, sequenced in a study of blood T cell repertoires in COVID-19. The repertoire was sequenced with immunoSEQ multiplex PCR; TCRdb's copy has only in-frame clones and lacks some. The table records 250,000 to 300,000 clones, approximately 82% of them present only once. Sequenced input: peripheral blood. These receptors were obtained from a woman between 18 and 29 years old with acute or convalescent COVID-19.

The rearrangement joins TRBV18 to TRBJ2-3; D gene uncertain. Germline V lookup: CDR1 KGHSH, CDR2 LQKENI. Trimming pared 6 bases from V and 7 bases from J, leaving 14 bases between. The CDR3 is 13 residues long. The CDR3 DNA follows: TGTGCCAGCTCCCCCCCCGGAGAATATACGCAGTATTTT. The encoded protein is CASSPPGEYTQYF.

This clone was counted a single time. V usage is TRBV12-3 or TRBV12-4 and J usage is TRBJ2-7; D gene uncertain. Trimming pared 4 bases from V and 4 bases from J, leaving 8 bases between. The CDR3 spans 12 residues. The chain's CDR3 is CASSSALYEQYF. In DNA form, the CDR3 reads TGTGCCAGCAGTTCCGCACTGTACGAGCAGTACTTC.

The gene calls are TRBV29-1 and TRBJ1-5; 9 positions agree with TRBD1. CDR3 size: 15 residues. V gave up 4 bases and J gave up 8 bases; unmatched junction bases: 12. Germline V lookup: CDR1 SQVTM, CDR2 ANQGSEA. The CDR3 protein is CSVVIRTGDVEPQHF. The CDR3 region has the DNA TGCAGCGTTGTTATTCGGACAGGGGATGTGGAGCCCCAGCATTTT.

This clone has just a few counts. The CDR3 spells CASSLGNARGTEAFF. The DNA for the CDR3 is TGTGCCAGCAGCTTAGGGAACGCCCGGGGGACTGAAGCTTTCTTT. J is TRBJ1-1 and V is TRBV5-5, with D tentatively TRBD1 (5 bases). V was pared by 2 bases and J by 5 bases, with 16 bases between. This CDR3 comprises 15 residues. Looked up from germline, CDR1 is SGHKS and CDR2 is YYEKEE (reference sequence).

In this sample, this clone turned up many times. The chain employs TRBV19 and TRBJ2-1; 10 bases are a match to TRBD2. Germline trimming cut 4 bases from V and 9 bases from J; bases unmatched to any gene: 9. The CDR3 contains 15 residues. Germline V gives CDR1 LNHDA, CDR2 SQIVND (reference sequence). Here the CDR3 DNA reads TGTGCCAGTAGTACCAGTTGGACTAGCGGAGGTGAGCAGTTCTTC. Protein product: CASSTSWTSGGEQFF.

V usage is TRBV5-5 and J usage is TRBJ1-2, with D possibly matching TRBD1 (5 bases). V shed 1 base and J shed 8 bases, with 18 bases lying between them. This CDR3 comprises 15 residues. Per the germline V gene, CDR1 is SGHKS and CDR2 is YYEKEE (reference sequence). CDR3 amino acids: CASSLPGIDNGGYTF. In DNA form, the CDR3 reads TGTGCCAGCAGCTTGCCAGGGATAGACAATGGGGGCTACACCTTC.

This clone was observed a handful of times. The rearrangement uses TRBV6-5 and TRBJ1-2, with no clear D. Germline lookup yields CDR1 MNHEY and CDR2 SVGAGI. Trimming cost V 2 bases and J 1 base, with 8 bases left between them. This CDR3 has 14 residues. The CDR3 DNA reads as TGTGCCAGCAGTTACGGCAGGAATAACTATGGCTACACCTTC. This encodes CASSYGRNNYGYTF.

The chain links TRBV5-4 to TRBJ2-6, with 8 bases lining up with TRBD1. Germline-derived CDR1 and CDR2 are SGHNT and YYREEE (reference sequence). J gave up 0 bases and V 4 bases, and 9 bases lay outside the gene matches. CDR3 length equals 18 residues. CDR3 amino acids: CASSTHRGESSGANVLTF. The CDR3 nucleotides are TGTGCCAGCAGCACCCACAGGGGGGAAAGCTCTGGGGCCAACGTCCTGACTTTC. The full variable domain, its missing parts supplied by reference TRBV5-4 and TRBJ2-6, is ETGVTQSPTHLIKTRGQQVTLRCSSQSGHNTVSWYQQALGQGPQFIFQYYREEENGRGNFPPRFSGLQFPNYSSELNVNALELDDSALYLCASSTHRGESSGANVLTFGAGSRLTVL.

The V call is TRBV10-1, the J call TRBJ1-1, with TRBD1 matching 9 bases. V gave up 6 bases and J gave up 3 bases; unmatched junction bases: 2. Germline loops: CDR1 WNHNN, CDR2 SYGVQD (reference sequence). This CDR3 has 13 residues. CDR3 sequence: CASRRTGDTEAFF. The CDR3 DNA is TGCGCCAGCAGGCGGACAGGGGACACTGAAGCTTTCTTT.

The V gene is TRBV6-5, the J gene TRBJ1-6; D is ambiguous. Germline V lookup: CDR1 MNHEY, CDR2 SVGAGI. This CDR3 is built from 12 residues. V was shortened by 6 bases and J by 10 bases, with 10 bases between the two germline ends. This CDR3 is CASSRTRSPLHF. The CDR3 DNA reads as TGTGCCAGCAGCCGAACGAGGTCACCCCTCCACTTT.

Here the CDR3 DNA reads TGTGCCAGCAGCTTAGTGAGCGGGCTATCGGGGTACGAGCAGTACTTC. It specifies CASSLVSGLSGYEQYF. This rearrangement joins TRBV7-2 to TRBJ2-7; D is possibly TRBD2 (6 bases). V was clipped by 1 base and J by 4 bases, with 17 bases between them. Germline V gives CDR1 SGHTA, CDR2 FQGNSA. The CDR3 is made up of 16 amino acids.

The chain uses TRBV12-3 or TRBV12-4 and TRBJ1-2; unclear D gene. V lost 8 bases, J lost 0 bases, and 7 bases lay in between. The CDR3 has 12 amino acids. The CDR3 DNA reads as TGTGCCAGCGAGTGGTCTAACTATGGCTACACCTTC. Amino acid sequence: CASEWSNYGYTF.

The chain has TRBV28 and TRBJ2-7, with a possible D match to TRBD1 (5 bases). Germline loops: CDR1 MDHEN, CDR2 SYDVKM. The CDR3 extends over 17 amino acids. V lost 7 bases and J 0 bases, leaving 22 bases between the germline ends. Here the CDR3 reads CASIAAAGQTYSYEQYF. In DNA form, the CDR3 reads TGTGCCAGCATCGCCGCAGCAGGGCAAACTTACTCCTACGAGCAGTACTTC.

CDR3 nucleotide sequence: TGTGCCAGCAGTGAATATTCAGCGGGAGGAGGTACAGATACGCAGTATTTT. This encodes CASSEYSAGGGTDTQYF. The chain has TRBV6-4 and TRBJ2-3; 9 bases agree with TRBD2. The CDR3 is 17 amino acids. The V and J ends lost 3 bases and 3 bases, in that order; junction bases with no gene match: 10. Germline CDR1 is MRHNA and CDR2 is SNTAGT.

The chain combines TRBV21-1 with TRBJ1-1; the D call TRBD1 from the table was never checked on the DNA. TRBV21-1 is classified as a pseudogene. The CDR3 runs to 15 residues. The CDR3, as DNA: TGTGCCAGCAGCACGGCCGCGGACAGTTACACTGAAGCTTTCTTT. Amino acid sequence: CASSTAADSYTEAFF.

The gene calls are TRBV11-2 and TRBJ2-7; the match to TRBD2 covers 7 bases. This CDR3 region has 19 residues. V was clipped by 4 bases and J by 2 bases; unmatched bases: 20. Germline CDR1 SGHAT, CDR2 FQNNGV. The CDR3 loop is CASSSKLGGIGTHTYEQYF. DNA for the CDR3: TGTGCCAGCAGCTCTAAGCTGGGGGGGATCGGGACCCATACCTACGAGCAGTACTTC.

The V and J genes are TRBV27 and TRBJ2-1; 9 bases are shared with TRBD2. Germline trimming cut 7 bases from V and 7 bases from J; bases unmatched to any gene: 11. The CDR3 consists of 15 residues. Germline V gene data show CDR1 as MNHEY and CDR2 as SMNVEV (reference sequence). CDR3 region: CASTPETSGKNEQFF. In DNA form, the CDR3 reads TGTGCCAGCACCCCGGAGACTAGCGGTAAAAATGAGCAGTTCTTC.

V and J are TRBV29-1 and TRBJ2-4; 9 nucleotides agree with TRBD2. Trimming at V came to 7 bases and at J to 8 bases, leaving 9 bases not matched to a gene. CDR3 length: 13 residues. Germline CDR1 reads SQVTM; CDR2 reads ANQGSEA. In nucleotides, the CDR3 is TGCAGCGCCCTTAGCGGGAGCGGATACATTCAGTACTTC. This encodes CSALSGSGYIQYF. Combining the CDR3 with reference TRBV29-1 and TRBJ2-4 gives the whole variable domain SAVISQKPSRDICQRGTSLTIQCQVDSQVTMMFWYRQQPGQSLTLIATANQGSEATYESGFVIDKFPISRPNLTFSTLTVSNMSPEDSSIYLCSALSGSGYIQYFGAGTRLSVL.

This clone has only a few counts. This rearrangement joins TRBV11-2 to TRBJ2-7; D not certain. The V end was cut by 3 bases, the J end by 0 bases, with 12 bases between. Germline V CDR1 and CDR2: SGHAT, FQNNGV. This CDR3 region has 15 residues. This CDR3 reads CASSFSPENSYEQYF. CDR3 in DNA: TGTGCCAGCAGCTTTTCTCCGGAGAACTCCTACGAGCAGTACTTC.

In this sample, this clone turned up many times. The rearrangement joins TRBV29-1 to TRBJ1-2; D is undetermined. The CDR3 has 12 amino acids. The V and J ends lost 4 bases and 5 bases respectively, with 11 bases between them. CDR1 and CDR2 (germline): SQVTM, ANQGSEA. The CDR3 DNA is TGCAGCGTTGGTGGAGTGGGTTATGGCTACACCTTC. This translates into CSVGGVGYGYTF.

The V call is TRBV18, the J call TRBJ2-7, with 10 bases that match TRBD2. V was pared by 0 bases and J by 0 bases, with 2 bases of the junction left unmatched. This CDR3 comprises 16 residues. Looked up from germline, CDR1 is KGHSH and CDR2 is LQKENI. CDR3 nucleotide sequence: TGTGCCAGCTCACCACCAACTAGCGGGACCTCCTACGAGCAGTACTTC. Its translation: CASSPPTSGTSYEQYF.

This chain links TRBV28 with TRBJ2-2; TRBD2 is a possible D gene (6 bases). The ends were cut back, 6 bases at V and 5 bases at J, with 13 bases in the middle. Germline CDR1 reads MDHEN; CDR2 reads SYDVKM. This CDR3 is built from 14 residues. CDR3 sequence reads: CASSLGAGTGELFF. CDR3 DNA sequence: TGTGCCAGCAGCCTAGGGGCGGGAACCGGGGAGCTGTTTTTT.

A remark on this clone: At one end, the junction sequence differs from germline, possibly due to a read error. The V gene is TRBV5-1, the J gene TRBJ1-1; 11 bases agree with TRBD1. Germline CDR1 reads SGHRS; CDR2 reads YFSETQ. The CDR3 has 13 amino acids. The CDR3 loop is CASSLAGGTGGVF. For the CDR3, the DNA is TGCGCCAGCAGCTTGGCAGGAGGGACAGGGGGTGTCTTT.

The chain is built from TRBV30 and TRBJ2-7; 8 bases agree with TRBD1. The germline gives CDR1 GTSNPN, CDR2 SVGIG (reference sequence). Trimming at V came to 7 bases and at J to 2 bases, leaving 7 bases not matched to a gene. The CDR3 consists of 13 residues. Here the CDR3 reads CAYTGGLTYEQYF. CDR3 nucleotide sequence: TGTGCCTACACAGGGGGGCTCACCTACGAGCAGTACTTC. Complete variable domain (other parts from reference TRBV30 and TRBJ2-7): SQTIHQWPATLVQPVGSPLSLECTVEGTSNPNLYWYRQAAGRGLQLLFYSVGIGQISSEVPQNLSASRPQDRQFILSSKKLLLSDSGFYLCAYTGGLTYEQYFGPGTRLTVT.

This sequence joins TRBV12-5 and TRBJ1-2; D possibly corresponds to TRBD1 (6 bases). From germline, CDR1 is LGHNT and CDR2 FRNRAP. The V end was cut by 0 bases, the J end by 0 bases, with 14 bases between. The CDR3 is 17 amino acids. The CDR3 DNA sequence: TGTGCTAGTGGTTTGGTCACAGGGAACACCCCTAACTATGGCTACACCTTC. Amino acid sequence: CASGLVTGNTPNYGYTF.